The clone carrying this T cell receptor beta chain has just a few counts. What it recognizes is unknown. One entry per CDR3 protein results from TCRdb running MiXCR on the 5' RACE reads. In the table there are approximately 570,000 distinct CDR3 sequences, around 17% of which are singletons. The sample originates from a study of T-cell memory formation after mild COVID-19. On the study more broadly: Largely, the TCR clusters proved donor specific. General study points: Certain responding clones were present in pre-infection memory, suggesting participation of cross-reactive memory. Later expanders leaned toward CD4+, whereas clones contracting from day 15 to 85 were balanced CD4/CD8. The CD4+ clones that contracted clustered mainly within CM and EM, and the CD8+ clones concentrated in EMRA.

Per germline, CDR1 LGHNA and CDR2 YNFKEQ. V was pared by 0 bases and J by 9 bases, with 16 bases between. This CDR3 region has 15 residues. This clonotype originated in an adult woman who had mild COVID-19 (a few samples of this study predate the infection). Cell type and time point are not known. J is TRBJ2-3 and V is TRBV4-2; D is perhaps TRBD1 (6 bases). Material: PBMCs or a T cell subset sorted from them (not recorded which). In DNA, the CDR3 is TGTGCCAGCAGCCAAGATGGGGGACAAGGACAAACGCAGTATTTT. Its translation is CASSQDGGQGQTQYF.